The present TCR beta chain was sequenced within a study of blood T cell repertoires in COVID-19. In the study's own analysis: Using reference gene primer amplification, nucleated cell counts were estimated. Here immunoSEQ multiplex PCR was the method, and the copy in TCRdb shows in-frame clones only, minus some. V, J and clone size reflect that table, while D and trimming were determined from the DNA. This table has roughly 65,000 clones, around 80% appearing once. This CDR3 is 15 amino acids long. Germline V gene lookup returns CDR1 KGHSH and CDR2 LQKENI. The V end was cut by 1 base, the J end by 1 base, with 11 bases between.

This TCR came from a human donor in a cohort sampled during active COVID-19. Sequences were obtained from peripheral blood. The rearrangement joins TRBV18 to TRBJ2-7; a weak D match, TRBD1 (6 bases). The CDR3 protein is CASSPLPGQSYEQYF. The CDR3 DNA sequence: TGTGCCAGCTCACCACTACCAGGACAGTCCTACGAGCAGTACTTC.